The present entry profiles one TCR beta chain with its context. The junction departs from germline at one end; a sequencing error may be responsible. These data originate in a study of control samples from healthy donors and cancer patients. There are 15 residues in the CDR3. Germline CDR1 and CDR2: SGHTA and FQGNSA. Repertoires were generated with immunoSEQ multiplex PCR, while TCRdb's copy carries only in-frame clones and drops some. The sample lists about 83,000 clones; 91% were seen once. The chain recombines TRBV7-2 with TRBJ1-1; TRBD1 might be the D (6 bases). The receptor comes from a man aged 50-60 years in good health. Sequencing was done on a sample of blood. The CDR3 coding sequence is TGTGCCGGCAGCTTAAACAGGGCGCAGAACACTGAAGCTTTCTTT. Translating it yields CAGSLNRAQNTEAFF.